Listed below are T cell receptor beta chains from one sample, sequenced in a study of T cell responses to AZD1222 COVID-19 vaccine. The assay was immunoSEQ multiplex PCR, and TCRdb's table has in-frame clones only and misses some. The profile shows about 150,000 clones, roughly 89% of them singletons. The material was peripheral blood, obtained on day 0 of AZD1222 vaccination. Receptor source: an adult in good health. Each CDR3 is given with its conserved first and last residue.

J,V,length,CDR3
TRBJ2-7,TRBV3-1/TRBV3-2,17,CASISGILAGAYYEQYF
TRBJ1-4,TRBV2,10,CASMVEKLFF
TRBJ1-3,TRBV28,16,CASSLVQGRGGNTIYF
TRBJ2-3,TRBV10-3,12,CAISGQGDTQYF
TRBJ2-1,TRBV27,16,CASSLVASPSYNEQFF
TRBJ1-5,TRBV25-1,17,CASSECRGISSYQPQHF
TRBJ2-1,TRBV19,17,CASSIYVGLVSYNEQFF
TRBJ2-1,TRBV5-1,16,CASSLASRQRGNEQFF
TRBJ2-1,TRBV6-2/TRBV6-3,14,CASSYWMGPGEQFF
TRBJ2-7,TRBV7-3,17,CASSPIGFRPWHYEQYF
TRBJ1-5,TRBV7-2,13,CASSPTGNQPQHF
TRBJ1-5,TRBV19,14,CASSGGRFNQPQHF
TRBJ1-5,TRBV18,17,CASSPRTGGGIHQPQHF
TRBJ2-7,TRBV9,14,CASSEGGFTLEQYF
TRBJ2-1,TRBV4-1,16,CASSQETSGSYNEQFF
TRBJ2-1,TRBV7-9,16,CASTSPSGAPIHEQFF
TRBJ2-7,TRBV5-1,15,CASSPQGQGPYEQYF
TRBJ2-1,TRBV5-1,14,CASKELSSYNEQFF
TRBJ1-1,TRBV7-9,15,CASMKGAGVNTEAFF
TRBJ1-5,TRBV6-2/TRBV6-3,15,CASSYSVTGQQPQHF
TRBJ2-7,TRBV18,15,CASSLNRRQFYEQYF
TRBJ2-3,TRBV25-1,14,CATRRRGAKDTQYF
TRBJ2-5,TRBV2,10,CASSGTRNYF
TRBJ1-6,TRBV28,15,CASRGVDRDHSPLHF
TRBJ2-7,TRBV2,13,CASTQISSYEQYF
TRBJ2-7,TRBV6-5,13,CASSYSGSYEQYF
TRBJ2-7,TRBV28,13,CASSPGQSYEQYF
TRBJ2-3,TRBV14,15,CASSQVGRGTDTQYF
TRBJ2-5,TRBV24-1,15,CATSDIKGGQETQYF
TRBJ2-7,TRBV28,14,CASRAPSGWNEQYF
TRBJ2-3,TRBV20-1,15,CSASWISGKGDTQYF
TRBJ1-6,TRBV2,12,CASREIESPLHF
TRBJ2-1,TRBV28,16,CASSFRGRGYYNEQFF
TRBJ2-7,TRBV14,16,CASSQDLGTGSYEQYF
TRBJ2-7,TRBV5-6,15,CASSAGTPDGYEQYF
TRBJ1-2,TRBV27,16,CASSFAPVDTLYGYTF
TRBJ2-2,TRBV19,15,CASVGQGAWTGELFF
TRBJ2-7,TRBV6-5,13,CASTGTGAHEQYF
TRBJ2-1,TRBV11-3,18,CASSSGTSGRLTYNEQFF
TRBJ2-1,TRBV2,15,CASTPGLAGNNEQFF
TRBJ2-2,TRBV5-1,16,CASSSLDRGGTGELFF
TRBJ2-7,TRBV24-1,13,CATSSQGTYEQYF
TRBJ2-7,TRBV18,13,CASSPGVVYEQYF
TRBJ2-3,TRBV27,16,CASSRRTSSYTDTQYF
TRBJ1-1,TRBV18,12,CASSLGNTEAFF
TRBJ1-1,TRBV19,16,CASSISVGQGVVGAFF
TRBJ2-5,TRBV28,11,CASSFGTGVYF
TRBJ1-5,TRBV10-3,16,CAISTQNGQTSGPQHF
TRBJ2-7,TRBV7-9,13,CASSQDRGYEQYF
TRBJ1-1,TRBV19,14,CASRDRGSSTEAFF
TRBJ1-1,TRBV28,12,CASSISSGGAFF
TRBJ1-2,TRBV5-1,14,CASSLESSAHGYTF
TRBJ2-5,TRBV28,15,CASSPKGWGQETQYF